Described below is a single TCR beta chain sequence and its context. The sample originates from a study of blood T cell repertoires in COVID-19. Study summary: The study drew acute and convalescent COVID-19 samples from the United States, Italy and Spain. PBMCs, B-cell-depleted T cells, or T cells were the source of the cDNA or gDNA that made up the material.

In the source study's methods: Estimation of nucleated cell counts relied on the amplification of reference gene primers. TCRdb's table, derived via immunoSEQ multiplex PCR, lists solely in-frame clones and lacks some. V and J calls and clone size are as listed in that table; D and trimming were resolved from the DNA. This table has approximately 34,000 clones, roughly 87% appearing once. The V and J ends lost 1 base and 6 bases, in that order; junction bases with no gene match: 9. Germline lookup yields CDR1 SGHAT and CDR2 FQNNGV. The CDR3 spans 18 residues. The chain recombines TRBV11-2 with TRBJ2-3; 14 nucleotides align to TRBD2. The sample consisted of peripheral blood. This clonotype was obtained from a man aged 55 to 69 with active COVID-19. The CDR3 bases are TGTGCCAGCAGCTTAGCCGGGACTAGCGGGGGCGGTTGGGATACGCAGTATTTT. Its protein is CASSLAGTSGGGWDTQYF.